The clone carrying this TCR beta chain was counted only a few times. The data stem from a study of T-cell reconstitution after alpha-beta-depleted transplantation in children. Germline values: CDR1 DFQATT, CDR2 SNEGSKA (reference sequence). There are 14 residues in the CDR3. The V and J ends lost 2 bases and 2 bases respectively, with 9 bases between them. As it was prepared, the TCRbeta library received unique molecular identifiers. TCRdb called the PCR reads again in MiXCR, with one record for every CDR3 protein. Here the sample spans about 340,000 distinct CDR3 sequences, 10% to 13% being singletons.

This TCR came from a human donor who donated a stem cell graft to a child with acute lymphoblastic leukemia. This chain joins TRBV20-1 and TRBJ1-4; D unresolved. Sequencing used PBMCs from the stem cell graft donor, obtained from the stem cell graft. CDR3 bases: TGCAGTGCTAGACTTTTTGGGACTAATGAAAAACTGTTTTTT. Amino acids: CSARLFGTNEKLFF.